This TCR beta chain was sequenced during a study of spatial heterogeneity in lung cancer. This clonotype has ten or more counts. The V end was cut by 1 base, the J end by 6 bases, with 4 bases between. The CDR3 has 12 residues. Germline values: CDR1 PRHDT, CDR2 FYEKMQ (reference sequence). One entry per CDR3 protein, called by TCRdb with MiXCR from the 5' RACE reads. The sample contains about 70,000 distinct CDR3 sequences, around 9.3% of which appear only once. This sample's time point: blood at routine non-recurrence follow-up after resection. Unsorted whole RNA from tumor, nontumor lung or frozen PBMC underwent sequencing.

The chain has TRBV13 and TRBJ2-1; D remains unclear. This sample comprised PBMCs, obtained at follow-up. The receptor's source is a female donor with early-stage non-small cell lung cancer. CDR3 DNA: TGTGCCAGCAGCTTAGAGTCCAATGAGCAGTTCTTC. It codes for CASSLESNEQFF.